This entry features one T cell receptor (beta chain) sequence. The antigen is not known. Libraries were prepared by immunoSEQ multiplex PCR; TCRdb keeps only in-frame clonotypes and omits some of them. The sample consists of under 20,000 clones, less than 85% of them appearing once. The data are from a study of PD-1 blockade in classical Hodgkin lymphoma. Findings of the study overall: Diversity in CD4+ TCRs, unlike that measured in CD8+ TCRs, had risen significantly by C4D1. Diversity similar to that of newly diagnosed patients was seen at baseline in complete responders.

The CDR3 loop spans 12 amino acids. CDR1 SNHLY and CDR2 FYNNEI come from the germline V gene. V lost 6 bases, J lost 3 bases, and 9 bases lay in between. Time point defined: cycle 4 day 1 (C4D1), after five to seven weeks of nivolumab. Relapse was seen in all patients after autologous stem cell transplantation, and brentuximab vedotin exposure was variable. Here the sequenced sample was peripheral blood mononuclear cells (PBMCs), taken before the fourth cycle of nivolumab. This TCR came from a human donor with classical Hodgkin lymphoma. V gene TRBV2 combines with J gene TRBJ2-7; D is ambiguous. Here the CDR3 DNA reads TGTGCCAGCAGCGACACGTACTACGAGCAGTACTTC. Translated: CASSDTYYEQYF.